This TCR beta chain was obtained from a study of neurological immune-mediated disorders (dated by TCRdb to between 2018 and 2021). In terms of the full investigation: Among the approximately 34 multiple sclerosis patients, relapsing-remitting MS was present in around 30 and secondary progressive MS was present in 3. Longitudinal samples, technical triplicates and paired sorted CD4+ and CD8+ T-cell subsets, alongside PBMC samples, were included among the approximately 110 TCR-beta libraries. Peripheral blood TCR-beta repertoires from patients with HTLV-I-associated myelopathy (HAM/TSP), patients with multiple sclerosis, and healthy controls were compared in the study using UMI-based sequencing. The cohort comprised 68 subjects: roughly 15 HAM/TSP patients, approximately 34 multiple sclerosis patients and around 20 healthy controls. Beyond this particular receptor, the publication reports: In a phylogenetic analysis, the repertoires of 18 out of 34 MS patients fell into a single cluster of related CDR3 sequences, pointing to a possible signature at the repertoire level. TCR clonal expansion was greatest in HAM/TSP patients and smallest in MS patients, who ranked below even healthy controls. No clinical or MRI features were associated with the MS cluster, and the authors said that larger cohorts are needed. Expanded clones from different subjects shared no identical CDR3 amino acid sequences, which suggests that TCR-beta repertoires were private in all groups.

To synthesize cDNA, template-switch 5'RACE was performed with a primer carrying a 10-nucleotide random unique molecular identifier so that each TCR transcript was tagged. Each sequencing run produced over 170 million TCR-beta sequences covering 15-18 subjects. The RNeasy kit was used for extraction of total RNA. TCR-beta VDJ regions were amplified with primers for the TCR constant region and the 5'RACE anchor, using the KAPA Real-time Library Amplification kit. Sample indexes and Illumina adaptors were added in a first PCR, after which library yield was increased in a second PCR. After Ampure bead purification, the TCR product of roughly 650 bp was size-selected on a 2% E-gel SizeSelection system. Before pooling, library quality was checked on a Bioanalyzer, concentration was measured with Qubit, and libraries were quantified with the Kapa Library Quantification kit. Libraries were sequenced paired-end 2 x 150 bp on an Illumina HiSeq 2500. To increase sequence diversity, about 23-32% phiX was spiked into each library pool. For the original study's pipeline: Quality-filtered reads were processed with the UMI-based MiGEC pipeline, which removed over 75% of raw TCR sequences during error correction. VDJ genes were aligned to IMGT germline references, and clonotypes were defined by unique CDR3 amino acid sequence plus V-J genes. Clonal expansion, Shannon diversity and CDR3 relatedness were evaluated with VDJtools (CalcPairwiseDistances, ClusterSamples), while phylogenetic trees were built in CLCbio workbench. Clones with at least 8 unique UMIs were defined as expanded, with this threshold being based on coefficient-of-variation modelling across technical triplicates. The public sequencing data were trimmed at Q25 with fastp and processed into clonotypes with MiXCR by TCRdb, which kept only in-frame beta chains. Rows are unified per CDR3 protein, each entry keeping the most common DNA and genes. V and J calls and clone size were set by TCRdb, not the authors. This sample is represented by about 66,000 distinct CDR3 sequences; roughly 4.4% of them were singletons. The ten largest clonotypes hold about 2% of the sample.

The junction carries 14 bases between V and J, which are trimmed by 4 bases and 4 bases respectively. CDR1 and CDR2 (SGHRS, YFSETQ) derive from the germline V gene. Inclusive of the bounding cysteine and phenylalanine, the CDR3 is 15 residues long. Just the 45-base CDR3 DNA is kept, in frame starting at base 1. For the unsorted PBMC libraries, 2 million PBMCs were stored in RNAlater at -80 degrees C until RNA extraction and were used to generate the libraries. The multiple sclerosis patients were enrolled in a US clinical protocol that evaluated disease progression with magnetic resonance imaging. Peripheral blood underwent Ficoll-Hypaque density gradient centrifugation to isolate PBMCs, which were then cryopreserved in liquid nitrogen. This clonotype was seen many times. The antigen it binds to is not known. Base-call qualities are not available, and no considerably larger clone is one nucleotide away.

Sequenced sample: PBMCs. The TCR sequence derives from a woman aged 70-85 years with multiple sclerosis. Recombination connected TRBV5-1 to TRBJ2-2; the D gene assignment is ambiguous. The CDR3 protein: CASSEIAGGTGELFF. The DNA is TGCGCCAGCAGCGAAATAGCCGGTGGCACCGGGGAGCTGTTTTTT.